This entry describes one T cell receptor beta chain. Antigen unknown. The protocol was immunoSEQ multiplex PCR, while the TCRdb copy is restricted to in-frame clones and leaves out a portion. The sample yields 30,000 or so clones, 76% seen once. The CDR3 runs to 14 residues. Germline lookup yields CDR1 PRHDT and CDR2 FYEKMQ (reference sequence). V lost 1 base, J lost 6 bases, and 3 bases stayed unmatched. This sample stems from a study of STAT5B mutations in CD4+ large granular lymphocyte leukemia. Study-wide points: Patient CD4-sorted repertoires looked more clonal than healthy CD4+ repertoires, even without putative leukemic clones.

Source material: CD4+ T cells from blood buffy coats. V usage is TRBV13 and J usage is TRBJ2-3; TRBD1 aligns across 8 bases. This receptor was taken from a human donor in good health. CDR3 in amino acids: CASSLVWDRDTQYF. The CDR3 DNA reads TGTGCCAGCAGCTTAGTGTGGGACAGGGATACGCAGTATTTT.